The present TCR beta chain was sequenced within a study of somatic reversion in DOCK8 deficiency (dated by TCRdb to the early 2020s). Describing the broader study: In the study, T cell receptor beta repertoires were compared across three groups: DOCK8-deficient patients, DOCK8-revertant patients and healthy volunteers. The study set out to investigate how, in DOCK8 deficiency, somatic reversion of pathogenic DOCK8 variants alters lymphocyte differentiation and function. DOCK8-deficient patients in the study had been reported previously.

Library generation was performed with multiplex PCR. TRB libraries were made by one-step amplicon PCR using EuroClonality-NGS primers on around 100 ng genomic DNA. Sequencing of TRB amplicons was performed on Illumina MiSeq instruments using 2 x 250 bp version 2 chemistry. Regarding the original processing steps: IMGT/HighV-QUEST was used for primary TRB sequence analysis and V(D)J annotation. VDJtools was used to assess repertoire diversity and composition after nonfunctional clones were removed and samples were downsampled for comparisons between samples. TCRdb ran its own pipeline on the public reads, namely fastp trimming at Q25 and MiXCR clone calling, and kept in-frame beta chains. Merged by CDR3 protein, the rows form single entries marked with the most common genes and DNA. The V and J calls were determined by TCRdb, not by the authors. Present in this sample are more than 1,100 distinct CDR3 sequences, under 20% of which were seen just once. The ten largest clones take up about three quarters of the sample.

Trimming accounts for 6 bases at V and 2 bases at J, while the number of junction bases matched to no gene is 9. Including the terminal cysteine and phenylalanine, the CDR3 comprises 16 residues. Only the CDR3 DNA stays, 48 bases, in frame from base 1. This clonotype is identified as medium-sized (0.01 to 0.1%). The specificity of this receptor is unknown. No clone much larger than this one lies a single base away; base qualities are absent. Genomic DNA for TCR repertoire analysis was isolated either from whole blood samples or from PBMCs. Samples were taken from a few DOCK8-revertant patients, and some of those patients were sampled at multiple time points. Here is what the overall study found, with its caveats: The methods did not specify, sample by sample, whether the source material for each sample was whole blood or PBMCs.

The V gene is TRBV12-3 or TRBV12-4 and the J gene is TRBJ1-2; 10 central bases correspond to TRBD1. Sequenced material: blood. This specimen's cell subset or site label, interpreted: DOCK8-deficient patient with somatic reversion. This TCR came from a human donor with DOCK8 deficiency. The nucleotide sequence is given as TGTGCCAGCAGGACAGGGGGCCCAGTCAACAACTATGGCTACACCTTC. Its protein reads: CASRTGGPVNNYGYTF.